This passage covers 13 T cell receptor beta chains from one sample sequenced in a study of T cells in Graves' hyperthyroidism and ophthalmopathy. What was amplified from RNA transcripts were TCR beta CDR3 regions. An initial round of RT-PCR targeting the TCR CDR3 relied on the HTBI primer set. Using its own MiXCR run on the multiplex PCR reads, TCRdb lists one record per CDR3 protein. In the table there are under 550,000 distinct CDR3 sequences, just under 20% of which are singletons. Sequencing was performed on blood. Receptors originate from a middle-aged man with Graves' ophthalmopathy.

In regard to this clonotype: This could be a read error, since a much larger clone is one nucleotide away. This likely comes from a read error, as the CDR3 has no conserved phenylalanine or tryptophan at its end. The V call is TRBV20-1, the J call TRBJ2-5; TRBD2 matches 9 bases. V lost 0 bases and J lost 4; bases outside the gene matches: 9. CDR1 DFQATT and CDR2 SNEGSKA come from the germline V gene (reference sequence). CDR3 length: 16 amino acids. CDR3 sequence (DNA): TGCAGTGCTAGAGATGGCCGACTAGCGGAAATAGAGACCCAGTACCTC. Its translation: CSARDGRLAEIETQYL.

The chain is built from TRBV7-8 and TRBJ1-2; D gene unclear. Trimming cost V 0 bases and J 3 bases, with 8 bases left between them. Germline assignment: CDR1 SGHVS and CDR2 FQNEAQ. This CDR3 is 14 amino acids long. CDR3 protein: CASSLAAGHYGYTF. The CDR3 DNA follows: TGTGCCAGCAGCTTAGCGGCCGGACACTATGGCTACACCTTC.

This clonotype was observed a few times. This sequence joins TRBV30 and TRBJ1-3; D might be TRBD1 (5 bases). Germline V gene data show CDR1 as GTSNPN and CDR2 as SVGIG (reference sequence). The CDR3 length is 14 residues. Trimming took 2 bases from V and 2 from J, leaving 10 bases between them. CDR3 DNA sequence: TGTGCCTGGAGTTCGGGGCAGGCTGGAAACACCATATATTTT. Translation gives CAWSSGQAGNTIYF.

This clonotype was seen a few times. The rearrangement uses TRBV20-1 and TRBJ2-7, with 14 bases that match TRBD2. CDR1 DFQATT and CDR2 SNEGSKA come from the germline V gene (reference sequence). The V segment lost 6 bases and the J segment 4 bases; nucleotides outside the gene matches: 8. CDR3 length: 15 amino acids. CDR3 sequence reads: CSASGLAGEGYEQYF. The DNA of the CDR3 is TGCAGTGCCTCGGGACTAGCGGGAGAAGGGTACGAGCAGTACTTC.

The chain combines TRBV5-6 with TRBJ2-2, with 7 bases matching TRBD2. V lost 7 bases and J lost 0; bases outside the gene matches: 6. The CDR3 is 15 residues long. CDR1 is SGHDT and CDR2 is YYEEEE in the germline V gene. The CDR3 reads CASAGGSANTGELFF. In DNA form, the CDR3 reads TGTGCCAGCGCTGGCGGGAGTGCGAACACCGGGGAGCTGTTTTTT.

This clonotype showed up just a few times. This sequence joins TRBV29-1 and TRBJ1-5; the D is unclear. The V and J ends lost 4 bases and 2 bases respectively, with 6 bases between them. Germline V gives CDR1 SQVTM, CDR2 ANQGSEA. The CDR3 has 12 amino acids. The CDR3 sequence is CSVGQRNQPQHF. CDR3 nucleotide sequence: TGCAGCGTTGGGCAGCGCAATCAGCCCCAGCATTTT.

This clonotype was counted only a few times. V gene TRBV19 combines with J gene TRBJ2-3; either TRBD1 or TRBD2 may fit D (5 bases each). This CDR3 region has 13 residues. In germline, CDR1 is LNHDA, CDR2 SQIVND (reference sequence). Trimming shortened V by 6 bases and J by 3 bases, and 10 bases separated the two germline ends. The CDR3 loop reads CASRYRTTDTQYF. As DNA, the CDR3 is TGTGCCAGTAGGTACAGGACTACAGATACGCAGTATTTT.

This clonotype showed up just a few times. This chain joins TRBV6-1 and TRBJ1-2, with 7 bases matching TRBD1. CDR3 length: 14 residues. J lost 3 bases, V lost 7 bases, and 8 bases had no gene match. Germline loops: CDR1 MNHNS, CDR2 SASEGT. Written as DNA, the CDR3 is TGTGCCAGCAACCCGGGACAGTCTTACTATGGCTACACCTTC. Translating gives CASNPGQSYYGYTF.

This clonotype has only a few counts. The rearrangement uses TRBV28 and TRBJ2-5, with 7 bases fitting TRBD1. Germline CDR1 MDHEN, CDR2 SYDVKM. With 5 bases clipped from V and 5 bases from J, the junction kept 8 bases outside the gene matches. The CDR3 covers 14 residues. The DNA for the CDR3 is TGTGCCAGCAGTCCCCCGGGACAGACCGAGACCCAGTACTTC. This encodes CASSPPGQTETQYF. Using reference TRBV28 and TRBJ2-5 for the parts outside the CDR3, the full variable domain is DVKVTQSSRYLVKRTGEKVFLECVQDMDHENMFWYRQDPGLGLRLIYFSYDVKMKEKGDIPEGYSVSREKKERFSLILESASTNQTSMYLCASSPPGQTETQYFGPGTRLLVL.

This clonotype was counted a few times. The CDR3 DNA is TGTGCCAGCAGTCAAGGACTAGCGGGACGGGTGTACTTC. Encoded protein: CASSQGLAGRVYF. The chain combines TRBV6-2 or TRBV6-3 with TRBJ2-4, with TRBD2 matching over 12 bases. V was clipped by 5 bases and J by 15 bases; unmatched bases: 8. This CDR3 contains 13 residues. Germline V gene sequence: CDR1 MNHEY, CDR2 SVGEGT.

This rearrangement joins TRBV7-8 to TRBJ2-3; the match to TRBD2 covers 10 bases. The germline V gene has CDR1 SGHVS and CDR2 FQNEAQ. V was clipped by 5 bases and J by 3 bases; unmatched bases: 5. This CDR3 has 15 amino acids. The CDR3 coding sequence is TGTGCCAGCAGCCGAGGGACTAGCGAGACAGATACGCAGTATTTT. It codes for CASSRGTSETDTQYF.

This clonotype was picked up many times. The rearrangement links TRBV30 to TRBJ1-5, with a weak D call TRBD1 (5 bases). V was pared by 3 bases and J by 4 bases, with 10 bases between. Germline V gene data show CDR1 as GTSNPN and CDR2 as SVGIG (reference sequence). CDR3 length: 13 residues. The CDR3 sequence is CAWSREENQPQHF. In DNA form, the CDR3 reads TGTGCCTGGAGCAGGGAGGAGAATCAGCCCCAGCATTTT.

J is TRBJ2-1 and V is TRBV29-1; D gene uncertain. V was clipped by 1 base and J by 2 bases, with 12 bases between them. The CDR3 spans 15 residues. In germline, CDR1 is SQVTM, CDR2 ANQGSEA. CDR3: CSVEGRVGAYNEQFF. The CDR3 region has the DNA TGCAGCGTTGAAGGTAGAGTTGGCGCCTACAATGAGCAGTTCTTC.